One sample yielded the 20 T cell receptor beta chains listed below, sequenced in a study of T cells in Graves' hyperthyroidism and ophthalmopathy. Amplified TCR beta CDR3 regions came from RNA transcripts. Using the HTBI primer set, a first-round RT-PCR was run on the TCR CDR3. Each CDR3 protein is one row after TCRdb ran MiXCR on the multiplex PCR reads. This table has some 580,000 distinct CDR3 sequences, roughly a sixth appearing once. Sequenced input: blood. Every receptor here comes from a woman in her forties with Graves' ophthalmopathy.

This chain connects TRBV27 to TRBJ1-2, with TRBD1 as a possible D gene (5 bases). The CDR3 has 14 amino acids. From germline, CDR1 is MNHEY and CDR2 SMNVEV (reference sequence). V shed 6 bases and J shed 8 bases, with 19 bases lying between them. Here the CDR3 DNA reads TGTGCCAGCAGCCTTGGGGTAGGGGCGAGCGGCTACACCTTC. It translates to CASSLGVGASGYTF.

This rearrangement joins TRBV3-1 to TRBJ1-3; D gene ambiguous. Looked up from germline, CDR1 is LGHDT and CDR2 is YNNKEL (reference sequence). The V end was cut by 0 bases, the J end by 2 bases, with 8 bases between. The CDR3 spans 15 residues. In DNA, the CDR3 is TGTGCCAGCAGCCAAGAGTGGGCGGCTGGAAACACCATATATTTT. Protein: CASSQEWAAGNTIYF.

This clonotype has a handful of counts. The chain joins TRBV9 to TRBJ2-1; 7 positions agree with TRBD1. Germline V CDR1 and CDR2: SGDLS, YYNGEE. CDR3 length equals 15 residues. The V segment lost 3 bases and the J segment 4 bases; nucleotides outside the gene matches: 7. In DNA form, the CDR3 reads TGTGCCAGCAGCGCGGGACAGCACTTTTACAATGAGCAGTTCTTC. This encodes CASSAGQHFYNEQFF. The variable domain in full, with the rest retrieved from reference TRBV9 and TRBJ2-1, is DSGVTQTPKHLITATGQRVTLRCSPRSGDLSVYWYQQSLDQGLQFLIQYYNGEERAKGNILERFSAQQFPDLHSELNLSSLELGDSALYFCASSAGQHFYNEQFFGPGTRLTVL.

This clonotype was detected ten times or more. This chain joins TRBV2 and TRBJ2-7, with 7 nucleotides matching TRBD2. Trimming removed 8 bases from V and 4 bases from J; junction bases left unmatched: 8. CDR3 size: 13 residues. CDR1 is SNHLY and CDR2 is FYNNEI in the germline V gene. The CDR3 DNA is TGTGCCAGCCTAGGACTAGGGTTATACGAGCAGTACTTC. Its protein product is CASLGLGLYEQYF.

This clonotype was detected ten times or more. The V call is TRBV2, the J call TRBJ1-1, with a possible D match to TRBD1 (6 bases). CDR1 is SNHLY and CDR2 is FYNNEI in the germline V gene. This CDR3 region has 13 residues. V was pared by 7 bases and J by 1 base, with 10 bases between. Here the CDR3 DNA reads TGTGCCAGCACCATGACAGGGAACACTGAAGCTTTCTTT. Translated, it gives CASTMTGNTEAFF. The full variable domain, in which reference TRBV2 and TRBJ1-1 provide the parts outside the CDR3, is EPEVTQTPSHQVTQMGQEVILRCVPISNHLYFYWYRQILGQKVEFLVSFYNNEISEKSEIFDDQFSVERPDGSNFTLKIRSTKLEDSAMYFCASTMTGNTEAFFGQGTRLTVV.

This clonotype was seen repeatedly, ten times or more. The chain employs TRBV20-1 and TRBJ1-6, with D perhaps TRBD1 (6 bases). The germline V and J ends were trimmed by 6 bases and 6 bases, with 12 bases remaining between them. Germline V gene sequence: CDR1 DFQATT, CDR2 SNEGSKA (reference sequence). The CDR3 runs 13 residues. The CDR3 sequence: CSARGGRNSPLHF. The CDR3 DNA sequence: TGCAGTGCCCGGGGGGGGCGTAATTCACCCCTCCACTTT.

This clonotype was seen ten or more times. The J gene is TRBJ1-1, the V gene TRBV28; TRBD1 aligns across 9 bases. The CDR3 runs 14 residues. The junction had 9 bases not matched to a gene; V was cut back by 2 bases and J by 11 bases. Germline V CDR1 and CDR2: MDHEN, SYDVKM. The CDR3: CASSLGGTGSLAFF. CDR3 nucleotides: TGTGCCAGCAGTTTAGGGGGGACAGGGTCGTTGGCTTTCTTT.

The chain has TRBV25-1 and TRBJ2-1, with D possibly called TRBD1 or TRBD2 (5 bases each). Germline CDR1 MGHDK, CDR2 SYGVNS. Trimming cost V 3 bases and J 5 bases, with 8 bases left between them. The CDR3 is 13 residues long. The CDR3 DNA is TGTGCCAGCAGTGATTTGGGGGACAATGAGCAGTTCTTC. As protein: CASSDLGDNEQFF.

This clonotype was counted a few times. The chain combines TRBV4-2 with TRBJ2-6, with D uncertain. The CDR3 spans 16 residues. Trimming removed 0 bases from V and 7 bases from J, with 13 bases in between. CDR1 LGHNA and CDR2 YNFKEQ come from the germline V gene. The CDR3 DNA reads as TGTGCCAGCAGCCAAGATTACGGTCTTAGCGCCAACGTCCTGACTTTC. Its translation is CASSQDYGLSANVLTF.

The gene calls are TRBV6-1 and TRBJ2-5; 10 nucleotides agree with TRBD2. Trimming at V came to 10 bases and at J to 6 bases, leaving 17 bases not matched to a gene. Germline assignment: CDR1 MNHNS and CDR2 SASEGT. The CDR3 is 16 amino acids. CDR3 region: CATDNQSGGAGKTQYF. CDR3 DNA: TGTGCCACCGACAACCAAAGCGGGGGGGCCGGCAAGACCCAGTACTTC.

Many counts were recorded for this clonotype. The CDR3 here is CASSLWENTEAFF. In DNA form, the CDR3 reads TGTGCCAGCAGTTTATGGGAGAACACTGAAGCTTTCTTT. The chain couples TRBV28 to TRBJ1-1; D is unclear. Germline-derived CDR1 and CDR2 are MDHEN and SYDVKM. Deletions cut 0 bases from V and 1 base from J, with 3 bases between. CDR3 size: 13 residues.

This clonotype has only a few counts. Written as DNA, the CDR3 is TGTGCCAGCAGCCAAGGGACTAGTAATTCACCCCTCCACTTT. This sequence encodes CASSQGTSNSPLHF. The chain employs TRBV14 and TRBJ1-6; D remains unclear. The CDR3 spans 14 residues. Germline CDR1 is SGHDN and CDR2 is FVKESK. V was cut by 1 base and J by 6 bases, with 7 bases left in between.

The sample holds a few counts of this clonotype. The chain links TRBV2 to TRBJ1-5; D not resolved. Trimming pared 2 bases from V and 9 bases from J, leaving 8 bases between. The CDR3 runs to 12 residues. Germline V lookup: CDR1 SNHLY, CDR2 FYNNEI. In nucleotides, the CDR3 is TGTGCCAGCAGTGAATCACAGCGGCCCCAGCATTTT. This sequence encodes CASSESQRPQHF.

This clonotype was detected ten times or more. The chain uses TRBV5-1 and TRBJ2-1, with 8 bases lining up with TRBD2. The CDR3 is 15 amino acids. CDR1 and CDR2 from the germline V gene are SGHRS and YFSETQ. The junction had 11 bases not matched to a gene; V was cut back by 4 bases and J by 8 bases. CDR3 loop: CASSPGLVGRDEQFF. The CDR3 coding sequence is TGCGCCAGCAGCCCGGGACTAGTCGGCAGGGATGAGCAGTTCTTC. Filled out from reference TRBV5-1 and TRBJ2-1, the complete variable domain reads KAGVTQTPRYLIKTRGQQVTLSCSPISGHRSVSWYQQTPGQGLQFLFEYFSETQRNKGNFPGRFSGRQFSNSRSEMNVSTLELGDSALYLCASSPGLVGRDEQFFGPGTRLTVL.

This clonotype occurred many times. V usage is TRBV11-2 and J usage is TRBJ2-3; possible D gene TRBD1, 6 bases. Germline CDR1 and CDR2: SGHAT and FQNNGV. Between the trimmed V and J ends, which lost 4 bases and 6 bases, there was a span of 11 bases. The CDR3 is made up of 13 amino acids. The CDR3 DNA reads TGTGCCAGCAGCTACCTCAGGGGCGATACGCAGTATTTT. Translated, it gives CASSYLRGDTQYF.

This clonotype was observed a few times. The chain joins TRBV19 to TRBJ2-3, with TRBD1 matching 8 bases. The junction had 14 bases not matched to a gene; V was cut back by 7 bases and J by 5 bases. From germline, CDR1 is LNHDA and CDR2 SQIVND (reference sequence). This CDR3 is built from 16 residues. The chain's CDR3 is CASTSRSRGHLDTQYF. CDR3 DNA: TGTGCCAGTACAAGTCGGTCCAGGGGGCATTTAGATACGCAGTATTTT.

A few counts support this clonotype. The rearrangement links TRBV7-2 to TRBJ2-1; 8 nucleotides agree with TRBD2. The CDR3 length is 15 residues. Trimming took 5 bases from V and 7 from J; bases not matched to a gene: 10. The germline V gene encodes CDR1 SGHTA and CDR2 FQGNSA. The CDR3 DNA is TGTGCCAGCAGCATCTTAATAGCGGGGTGGAATGAGCAGTTCTTC. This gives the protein CASSILIAGWNEQFF.

The CDR3 DNA reads TGTGCCAGCAGCTTATTGGGGGTCGAGCAGTACTTC. It translates to CASSLLGVEQYF. This chain uses TRBV11-2 with TRBJ2-7; D is possibly TRBD1 or TRBD2 (5 bases each). This CDR3 comprises 12 residues. Germline CDR1 and CDR2: SGHAT and FQNNGV. Trimming cost V 2 bases and J 6 bases, with 8 bases left between them.

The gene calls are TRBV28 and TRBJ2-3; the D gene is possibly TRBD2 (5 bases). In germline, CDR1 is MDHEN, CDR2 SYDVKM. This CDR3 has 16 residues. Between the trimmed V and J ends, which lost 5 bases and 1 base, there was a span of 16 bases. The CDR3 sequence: CASSKLGEPGTDTQYF. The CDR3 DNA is TGTGCCAGCAGTAAGCTCGGGGAGCCTGGCACAGATACGCAGTATTTT.

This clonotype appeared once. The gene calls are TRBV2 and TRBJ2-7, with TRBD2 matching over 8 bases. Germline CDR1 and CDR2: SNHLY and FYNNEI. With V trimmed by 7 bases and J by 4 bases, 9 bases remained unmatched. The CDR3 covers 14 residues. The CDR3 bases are TGTGCCAGCACCAAAAGCGGGAGCAGGTACGAGCAGTACTTC. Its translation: CASTKSGSRYEQYF.